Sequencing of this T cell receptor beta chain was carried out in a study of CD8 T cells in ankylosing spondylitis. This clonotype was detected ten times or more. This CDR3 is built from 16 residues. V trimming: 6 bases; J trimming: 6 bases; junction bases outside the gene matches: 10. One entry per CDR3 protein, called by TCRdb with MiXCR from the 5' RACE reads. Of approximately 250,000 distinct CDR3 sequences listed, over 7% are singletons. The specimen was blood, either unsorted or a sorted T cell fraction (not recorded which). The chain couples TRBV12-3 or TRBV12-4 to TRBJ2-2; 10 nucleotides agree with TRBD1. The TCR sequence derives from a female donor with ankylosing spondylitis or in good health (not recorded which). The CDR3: CASSPRDRGLPGELFF. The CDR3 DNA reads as TGTGCCAGCAGCCCCCGGGACAGGGGTCTCCCCGGGGAGCTGTTTTTT.